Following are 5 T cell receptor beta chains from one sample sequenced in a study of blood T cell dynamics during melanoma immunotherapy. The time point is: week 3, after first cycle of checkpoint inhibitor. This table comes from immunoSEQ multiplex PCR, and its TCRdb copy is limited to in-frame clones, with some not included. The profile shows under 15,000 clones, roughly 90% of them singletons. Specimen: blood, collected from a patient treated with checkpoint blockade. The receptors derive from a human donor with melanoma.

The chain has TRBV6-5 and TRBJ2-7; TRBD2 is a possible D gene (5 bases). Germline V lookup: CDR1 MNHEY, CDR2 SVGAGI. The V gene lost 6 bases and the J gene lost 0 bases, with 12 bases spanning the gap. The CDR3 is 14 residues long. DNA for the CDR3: TGTGCCAGCAGGCGGACTGCAAGCTCCTACGAGCAGTACTTC. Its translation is CASRRTASSYEQYF.

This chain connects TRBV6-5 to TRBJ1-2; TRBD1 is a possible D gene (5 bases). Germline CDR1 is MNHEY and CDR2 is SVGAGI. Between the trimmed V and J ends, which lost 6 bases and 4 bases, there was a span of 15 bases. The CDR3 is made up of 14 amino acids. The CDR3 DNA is TGTGCCAGCAGCCCAGGGTCGGGGGGCTATGGCTACACCTTC. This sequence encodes CASSPGSGGYGYTF.

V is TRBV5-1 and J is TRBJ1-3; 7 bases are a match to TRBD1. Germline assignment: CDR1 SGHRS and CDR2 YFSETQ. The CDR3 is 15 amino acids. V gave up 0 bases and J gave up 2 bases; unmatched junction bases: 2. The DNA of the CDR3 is TGCGCCAGCAGCTTGGCGGGACAGACTGGAAACACCATATATTTT. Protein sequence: CASSLAGQTGNTIYF.

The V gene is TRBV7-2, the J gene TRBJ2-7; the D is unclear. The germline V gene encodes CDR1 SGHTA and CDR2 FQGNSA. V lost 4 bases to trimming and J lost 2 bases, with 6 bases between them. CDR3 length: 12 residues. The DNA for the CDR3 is TGTGCCAGCAGCTCCCGGCCCTACGAGCAGTACTTC. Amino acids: CASSSRPYEQYF.

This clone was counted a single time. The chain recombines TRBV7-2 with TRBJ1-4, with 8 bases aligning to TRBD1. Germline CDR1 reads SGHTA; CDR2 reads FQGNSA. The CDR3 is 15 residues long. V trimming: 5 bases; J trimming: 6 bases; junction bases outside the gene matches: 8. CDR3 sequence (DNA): TGTGCCAGCAGCCCCTCGGACAGGGATCATGAAAAACTGTTTTTT. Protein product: CASSPSDRDHEKLFF.